These 17 T cell receptor beta chains share one sample of origin, sequenced in a study of cytomegalovirus exposure and HLA in healthy donors. 60 Vbeta and 13 Jbeta primers were used in PCR. Clones were sequenced by immunoSEQ multiplex PCR, and TCRdb holds only the in-frame ones, with some missing. Of about 160,000 clones listed, 70% to 90% are singletons. Sample: PBMCs. These receptors all come from a woman younger than 35 in good health and CMV-seronegative.

The chain couples TRBV7-2 to TRBJ2-3; possible D gene TRBD2, 5 bases. V was clipped by 3 bases and J by 3 bases, with 7 bases between them. Germline CDR1 is SGHTA and CDR2 is FQGNSA. The CDR3 covers 13 residues. The CDR3 here is CASSFPGTDTQYF. The CDR3 region has the DNA TGTGCCAGCAGCTTTCCGGGGACAGATACGCAGTATTTT.

The chain uses TRBV5-1 and TRBJ1-5; D unresolved. V was pared by 2 bases and J by 9 bases, with 6 bases between. CDR1 is SGHRS, CDR2 YFSETQ, per germline. CDR3 length: 11 residues. As DNA, the CDR3 is TGCGCCAGCAGCTTTATTTCGCCCCAGCATTTT. It translates to CASSFISPQHF.

The chain recombines TRBV28 with TRBJ2-5; TRBD2 aligns across 9 bases. The J call could be wrong; TRBJ2-7 is a better fit for the DNA end. CDR1 is MDHEN, CDR2 SYDVKM, per germline. This CDR3 region has 15 residues. The DNA of the CDR3 is TGTGCCAGCAGTACCACTAGACTAGCGGACTACGAGCAGTACTTC. Translating it yields CASSTTRLADYEQYF.

This clone was counted only a few times. The chain has TRBV18 and TRBJ2-1; TRBD1 agrees at 7 bases. J gave up 4 bases and V 7 bases, and 7 bases lay outside the gene matches. This CDR3 is 14 amino acids long. Germline CDR1 is KGHSH and CDR2 is LQKENI. The CDR3 region has the DNA TGTGCCAGCTTGGGACAGCTTGGGTACAATGAGCAGTTCTTC. Residues: CASLGQLGYNEQFF.

This clone was seen only a few times. The chain carries TRBV4-1 and TRBJ1-6; 9 positions agree with TRBD1. This CDR3 region has 20 residues. J was trimmed by 5 bases and V by 4 bases; bases with no gene match: 18. CDR1 MGHRA and CDR2 YSYEKL come from the germline V gene. For the CDR3, the DNA is TGCGCCAGCAGCCTCACGCGTGTGTGGGACAGGGAATCGGATAATTCACCCCTCCACTTT. It specifies CASSLTRVWDRESDNSPLHF.

The J gene is TRBJ2-1, the V gene TRBV19; D gene unclear. The length of the CDR3 is 15 residues. The V and J ends lost 1 base and 5 bases respectively, with 12 bases between them. CDR1 and CDR2 (germline): LNHDA, SQIVND (reference sequence). The CDR3 spells CASSIVPSGNNEQFF. The CDR3 region has the DNA TGTGCCAGTAGTATAGTCCCTAGTGGCAACAATGAGCAGTTCTTC.

The chain links TRBV27 to TRBJ2-7; possibly TRBD1 for D (5 bases). CDR3 length: 13 residues. Germline V gene lookup returns CDR1 MNHEY and CDR2 SMNVEV (reference sequence). V lost 4 bases and J lost 1, with 8 bases in between. The CDR3 sequence is CASSSPGSYEQYF. CDR3 in DNA: TGTGCCAGCAGTTCGCCAGGGTCCTACGAGCAGTACTTC.

The rearrangement links TRBV7-9 to TRBJ2-1, with 8 nucleotides matching TRBD1. Trimming took 5 bases from V and 7 from J; bases not matched to a gene: 7. The CDR3 has 14 amino acids. Germline V gene data show CDR1 as SEHNR and CDR2 as FQNEAQ (reference sequence). Written as DNA, the CDR3 is TGTGCCAGCAGCAGCAGACAGGGGAGGAATGAGCAGTTCTTC. This translates into CASSSRQGRNEQFF.

The chain has TRBV7-6 and TRBJ2-5; TRBD1 is a possible D gene (6 bases). The CDR3 is 13 residues long. The germline gives CDR1 SGHVS, CDR2 FNYEAQ. The V end was cut by 4 bases, the J end by 4 bases, with 10 bases between. CDR3 in DNA: TGTGCCAGCAGCTCATCCAGGGGAGAGACCCAGTACTTC. Its translation is CASSSSRGETQYF.

This clone was observed once. The chain carries TRBV11-1 and TRBJ2-1; D gene unclear. The CDR3 length is 12 residues. The ends were cut back, 5 bases at V and 5 bases at J, with 7 bases in the middle. Germline CDR1 SGHAT, CDR2 FQDESV (reference sequence). This CDR3 is CASSPQNNEQFF. The CDR3 DNA reads as TGTGCCAGCAGCCCACAGAACAATGAGCAGTTCTTC.

The rearrangement links TRBV19 to TRBJ1-3; 7 nucleotides match TRBD1. V lost 9 bases, J lost 0 bases, and 11 bases stayed unmatched. The CDR3 loop spans 16 amino acids. CDR1 is LNHDA, CDR2 SQIVND, per germline (reference sequence). The CDR3 region has the DNA TGTGCCAGCCTCCCCGAGGGACAGTCCTCTGGAAACACCATATATTTT. It translates to CASLPEGQSSGNTIYF.

About this clone itself: The same CDR3 can be traced to other DNA sequences in this sample. The rearrangement joins TRBV20-1 to TRBJ2-1; D remains ambiguous. Germline CDR1 is DFQATT and CDR2 is SNEGSKA (reference sequence). Trimming removed 4 bases at V and 3 bases at J, with 4 bases between. The CDR3 sequence is 11 residues long. DNA for the CDR3: TGCAGTGCTACCGGCTACAATGAGCAGTTCTTC. This translates into CSATGYNEQFF.

This chain uses TRBV6-5 with TRBJ1-2; a possible D gene is TRBD1 (6 bases). The CDR3 sequence is 14 residues long. CDR1 is MNHEY and CDR2 is SVGAGI in the germline V gene. Between the trimmed V and J ends, which lost 2 bases and 6 bases, there was a span of 13 bases. The CDR3 spells CASSYRDRTDGYTF. For the CDR3, the DNA is TGTGCCAGCAGTTACCGAGACAGGACTGATGGCTACACCTTC.

This sequence joins TRBV7-9 and TRBJ2-1; 10 bases line up with TRBD2. The germline V gene has CDR1 SEHNR and CDR2 FQNEAQ (reference sequence). V was clipped by 1 base and J by 4 bases; unmatched bases: 10. CDR3 size: 18 residues. The CDR3 DNA sequence: TGTGCCAGCAGCTTAGGTTTAAGCGGGGGGGGCTGGTACAATGAGCAGTTCTTC. Its protein is CASSLGLSGGGWYNEQFF.

The chain uses TRBV5-1 and TRBJ1-1, with D possibly matching TRBD1 (6 bases). The CDR3 contains 20 residues. CDR1 is SGHRS, CDR2 YFSETQ, per germline. V was cut by 4 bases and J by 11 bases, with 39 bases left in between. In DNA form, the CDR3 reads TGCGCCAGCAGCCGCCTATCAACCCACGGGACAAGACTTACTTACCTGAGGGCTTTCTTT. It encodes CASSRLSTHGTRLTYLRAFF.

This chain joins TRBV11-1 and TRBJ1-1, with D maybe TRBD1 (6 bases). The CDR3 loop spans 14 amino acids. The germline gives CDR1 SGHAT, CDR2 FQDESV (reference sequence). Trimming stripped 5 bases from V and 3 bases from J, with 13 bases between. The DNA of the CDR3 is TGTGCCAGCAGCGTAACAGGGTTGGACACTGAAGCTTTCTTT. Protein sequence: CASSVTGLDTEAFF.

This chain uses TRBV7-6 with TRBJ2-3, with 8 nucleotides matching TRBD2. Trimming at V came to 5 bases and at J to 3 bases, leaving 13 bases not matched to a gene. The CDR3 totals 17 residues. Germline-derived CDR1 and CDR2 are SGHVS and FNYEAQ. CDR3 region: CASSRGTSRGRTDTQYF. The DNA for the CDR3 is TGTGCCAGCAGCAGAGGGACTAGTAGGGGGAGGACAGATACGCAGTATTTT.